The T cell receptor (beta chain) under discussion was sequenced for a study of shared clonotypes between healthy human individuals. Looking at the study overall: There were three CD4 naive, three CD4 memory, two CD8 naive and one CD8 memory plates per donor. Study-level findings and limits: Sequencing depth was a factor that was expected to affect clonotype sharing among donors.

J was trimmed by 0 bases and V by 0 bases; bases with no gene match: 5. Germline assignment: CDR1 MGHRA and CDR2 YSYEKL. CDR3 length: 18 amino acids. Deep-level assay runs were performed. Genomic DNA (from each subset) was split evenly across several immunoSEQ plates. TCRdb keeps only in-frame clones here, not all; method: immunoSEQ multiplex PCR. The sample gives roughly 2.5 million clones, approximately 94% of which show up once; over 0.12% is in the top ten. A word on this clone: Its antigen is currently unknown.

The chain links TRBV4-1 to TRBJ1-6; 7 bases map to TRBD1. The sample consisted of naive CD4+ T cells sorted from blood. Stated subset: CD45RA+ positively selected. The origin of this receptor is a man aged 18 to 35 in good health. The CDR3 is CASSQEGTEPSYNSPLHF. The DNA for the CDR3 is TGCGCCAGCAGCCAAGAAGGGACAGAGCCCTCCTATAATTCACCCCTCCACTTT.